This T cell receptor (beta chain) was sequenced during a study of vaccination effects on CD4 cells after COVID-19. Notes on this clone: Its antigen is unidentified.

Trimming took off 2 bases at V and 1 base at J, with 9 bases between the two ends. Per the germline V gene, CDR1 is MNHEY and CDR2 is SVGAGI. The CDR3 is 16 residues long. Within the ViraFEST assay, antigen-specific CD4+ T cells underwent expansion with viral peptide pools prior to sequencing. When less than 13 days of culture had elapsed, CD4+ T cells were isolated. Confirmation by PCR established that the person had SARS-CoV-2 infection between March and December 2020. On both days 3 and 7, half of the culture medium was replaced with IL-2 medium. Clones were read by immunoSEQ multiplex PCR, and TCRdb kept only the in-frame ones, dropping some. Counted here are around 40,000 clones, 65% to 70% occurring once; the ten biggest clones make up 25% to 35%. The study's findings and limits: No early post-infection timepoints were available in the study, which also included few convalescent patients.

The sequence was collected from a human donor who had a prior SARS-CoV-2 infection. J is TRBJ1-6 and V is TRBV6-5; possible D gene TRBD1, 6 bases. This specimen consisted of CD4+ T cells from PBMCs cultured with a peptide pool, obtained before COVID-19 vaccination. The CDR3 loop reads CASSYHQGSYNSPLHF. In DNA, the CDR3 is TGTGCCAGCAGTTACCACCAGGGGTCCTATAATTCACCCCTCCACTTT.